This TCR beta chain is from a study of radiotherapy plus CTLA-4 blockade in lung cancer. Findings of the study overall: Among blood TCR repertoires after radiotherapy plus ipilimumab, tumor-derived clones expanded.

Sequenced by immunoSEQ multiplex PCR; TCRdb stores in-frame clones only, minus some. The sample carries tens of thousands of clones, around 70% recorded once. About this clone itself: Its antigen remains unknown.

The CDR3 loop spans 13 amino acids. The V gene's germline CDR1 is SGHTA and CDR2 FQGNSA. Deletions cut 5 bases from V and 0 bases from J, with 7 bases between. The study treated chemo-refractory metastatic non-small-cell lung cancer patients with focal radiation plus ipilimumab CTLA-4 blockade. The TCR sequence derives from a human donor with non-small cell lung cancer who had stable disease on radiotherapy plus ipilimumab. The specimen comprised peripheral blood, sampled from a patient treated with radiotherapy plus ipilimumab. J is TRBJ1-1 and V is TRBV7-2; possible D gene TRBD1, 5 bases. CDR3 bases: TGTGCCAGCAGCCCGACAGTGAACACTGAAGCTTTCTTT. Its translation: CASSPTVNTEAFF. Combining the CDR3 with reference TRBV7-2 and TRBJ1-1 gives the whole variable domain GAGVSQSPSNKVTEKGKDVELRCDPISGHTALYWYRQSLGQGLEFLIYFQGNSAPDKSGLPSDRFSAERTGGSVSTLTIQRTQQEDSAVYLCASSPTVNTEAFFGQGTRLTVV.